Presented here are 29 T cell receptor beta chains from one specimen sequenced in a study of beta chain features in type 1 diabetes. Reverse transcribing all isolated RNA meant expressed TCRB transcripts were sequenced. Measured with immunoSEQ multiplex PCR; TCRdb has only the in-frame clones, and not every one. The sample lists roughly 250,000 clones, around 65% occurring once. Sequencing was done on a sample of naive CD4+ T cells from blood. These receptors all stem from a man younger than 40 in good health.

The chain recombines TRBV25-1 with TRBJ2-1; a possible D gene is TRBD1 (7 bases). The V end was cut by 6 bases, the J end by 4 bases, with 13 bases between. The CDR3 runs 14 residues. Germline CDR1 MGHDK, CDR2 SYGVNS. CDR3: CASRTSGGYNEQFF. CDR3 sequence (DNA): TGTGCCAGCAGAACGTCAGGGGGGTACAATGAGCAGTTCTTC.

The chain carries TRBV27 and TRBJ1-1; TRBD1 matches 7 bases. V lost 5 bases, J lost 4 bases, and 10 bases stayed unmatched. The CDR3 covers 15 residues. Per germline, CDR1 MNHEY and CDR2 SMNVEV (reference sequence). CDR3 sequence reads: CASSPSQGRGTEAFF. The DNA of the CDR3 is TGTGCCAGCAGTCCATCACAGGGGAGGGGCACTGAAGCTTTCTTT.

The chain carries TRBV19 and TRBJ2-1; D not certain. Trimming took 1 base from V and 9 from J, leaving 25 bases between them. The germline CDR1 and CDR2 sequences are LNHDA and SQIVND (reference sequence). This CDR3 region has 18 residues. The CDR3 is CASSIALTGTASRSEQFF. Written as DNA, the CDR3 is TGTGCCAGTAGTATAGCCTTGACCGGAACGGCGAGTAGGAGTGAGCAGTTCTTC.

This rearrangement joins TRBV9 to TRBJ2-5; TRBD1 matches at 8 bases. The CDR3 has 16 amino acids. CDR1 and CDR2 (germline): SGDLS, YYNGEE. V dropped 0 bases and J dropped 5; count of bases not matched to a gene: 9. CDR3 sequence (DNA): TGTGCCAGCAGCGTAGCGGCCAGGGGGCCTCAGGAGACCCAGTACTTC. It yields the protein CASSVAARGPQETQYF.

This clone showed up just a few times. The chain carries TRBV29-1 and TRBJ2-3; 13 nucleotides align to TRBD2. The CDR3 is made up of 16 amino acids. V shed 7 bases and J 0 bases; nucleotides not matched to a gene: 7. The germline V gene encodes CDR1 SQVTM and CDR2 ANQGSEA. For the CDR3, the DNA is TGCAGCGGCAATGGACTAGCGGGGGTTAGCACAGATACGCAGTATTTT. Amino acid sequence: CSGNGLAGVSTDTQYF.

The V gene is TRBV5-1, the J gene TRBJ2-3, with D possibly matching TRBD2 (6 bases). CDR1 SGHRS and CDR2 YFSETQ come from the germline V gene. This CDR3 is built from 15 residues. Between the trimmed V and J ends, which lost 0 bases and 1 base, there was a span of 9 bases. CDR3 sequence (DNA): TGCGCCAGCAGCTTGGATAGCGGCGGCACAGATACGCAGTATTTT. It specifies CASSLDSGGTDTQYF.

V and J are TRBV7-2 and TRBJ2-5; TRBD1 agrees at 8 bases. V lost 3 bases and J lost 4; bases outside the gene matches: 4. This CDR3 comprises 14 residues. Looked up from germline, CDR1 is SGHTA and CDR2 is FQGNSA. CDR3 sequence reads: CASSLQGAGETQYF. The CDR3 coding sequence is TGTGCCAGCAGCTTGCAGGGGGCAGGAGAGACCCAGTACTTC.

Details on this clone: This CDR3 is also generated by other DNA sequences in the sample. The chain is built from TRBV29-1 and TRBJ2-1; TRBD2 matches 7 bases. V was clipped by 6 bases and J by 3 bases; unmatched bases: 5. This CDR3 spans 13 amino acids. The germline CDR1 and CDR2 sequences are SQVTM and ANQGSEA. The CDR3 region is CSVRGVVYNEQFF. CDR3 nucleotide sequence: TGCAGCGTCCGGGGGGTCGTCTACAATGAGCAGTTCTTC.

The chain has TRBV6-5 and TRBJ2-5; no reliable D call. V was shortened by 0 bases and J by 2 bases, with 13 bases between the two germline ends. Germline V gene sequence: CDR1 MNHEY, CDR2 SVGAGI. This CDR3 is built from 16 residues. Here the CDR3 reads CASSYSRPAGQETQYF. The CDR3 nucleotides are TGTGCCAGCAGTTACTCGAGGCCCGCTGGGCAAGAGACCCAGTACTTC.

The chain has TRBV19 and TRBJ2-6; possibly TRBD1 for D (5 bases). This CDR3 comprises 15 residues. CDR1 and CDR2 from the germline V gene are LNHDA and SQIVND (reference sequence). V was trimmed by 10 bases and J by 0 bases, leaving 13 bases between them. The CDR3: CATLDGASGANVLTF. The CDR3 DNA reads as TGTGCCACCCTAGATGGGGCCTCTGGGGCCAACGTCCTGACTTTC.

This clone has more than one count but fewer than ten. The rearrangement links TRBV10-3 to TRBJ2-3, with D perhaps assigned TRBD1 or TRBD2 (5 bases each). Germline V gene data show CDR1 as ENHRY and CDR2 as SYGVKD. This CDR3 is built from 15 residues. Trimming shortened V by 6 bases and J by 2 bases, and 15 bases separated the two germline ends. The CDR3 sequence is CAISRSEGTTDTQYF. CDR3 DNA sequence: TGTGCCATCAGCCGTTCAGAGGGGACCACAGATACGCAGTATTTT.

With respect to this clone: It is likely a read error, because the conserved phenylalanine at the end of the CDR3 is missing. The DNA is omitted, as the CDR3 cannot be located on it reliably, and the CDR3 follows TCRdb's listing. The chain is built from TRBV7-9 and TRBJ1-1. Germline V gives CDR1 SEHNR, CDR2 FQNEAQ (reference sequence). Inclusive of both ends, the CDR3 amounts to 8 amino acids. This chain's CDR3 is CASSPGLL.

V gene TRBV9 combines with J gene TRBJ2-1, with D perhaps being TRBD1 or TRBD2 (5 bases each). V was trimmed by 4 bases and J by 2 bases, leaving 13 bases between them. CDR1 SGDLS and CDR2 YYNGEE come from the germline V gene. The CDR3 length is 15 residues. This chain's CDR3 is CASSFQGRTYNEQFF. CDR3 DNA sequence: TGTGCCAGCAGCTTTCAGGGACGGACCTACAATGAGCAGTTCTTC.

The V gene is TRBV5-1, the J gene TRBJ2-7; TRBD1 aligns across 10 bases. The germline CDR1 and CDR2 sequences are SGHRS and YFSETQ. With 4 bases clipped from V and 6 bases from J, the junction kept 7 bases outside the gene matches. The CDR3 length is 14 residues. CDR3 loop: CASSPGQGPSEQYF. Written as DNA, the CDR3 is TGCGCCAGCAGCCCGGGACAGGGGCCTAGCGAGCAGTACTTC.

The chain recombines TRBV7-9 with TRBJ2-2, with D perhaps matching TRBD2 (6 bases). Trimming pared 5 bases from V and 3 bases from J, leaving 16 bases between. The CDR3 has 16 amino acids. CDR1 and CDR2 (germline): SEHNR, FQNEAQ (reference sequence). The CDR3 nucleotides read TGTGCCAGCAGCCCTGGTAGGGGCGGGGACACCGGGGAGCTGTTTTTT. Amino acid sequence: CASSPGRGGDTGELFF.

Comment on this clone: The same CDR3 arises from other DNA sequences in this sample as well. The chain is built from TRBV29-1 and TRBJ2-3, with 10 bases matching TRBD2. The CDR3 loop spans 15 amino acids. The germline V gene has CDR1 SQVTM and CDR2 ANQGSEA. The V gene end was trimmed by 3 bases and the J gene end by 3 bases; junction bases not matched to a gene: 6. In nucleotides, the CDR3 is TGCAGCGTTGAGGGCCGGACTAGCGGAACAGATACGCAGTATTTT. Encoded protein: CSVEGRTSGTDTQYF.

This clone was seen just once. This chain uses TRBV29-1 with TRBJ2-5, with D maybe TRBD2 (5 bases). The germline V and J ends were trimmed by 6 bases and 1 base, with 12 bases remaining between them. The V gene's germline CDR1 is SQVTM and CDR2 ANQGSEA. This CDR3 spans 13 amino acids. CDR3: CSVRRTSQETQYF. CDR3 DNA sequence: TGCAGCGTGCGAAGGACTTCCCAAGAGACCCAGTACTTC. The variable domain in full, with the rest retrieved from reference TRBV29-1 and TRBJ2-5, is SAVISQKPSRDICQRGTSLTIQCQVDSQVTMMFWYRQQPGQSLTLIATANQGSEATYESGFVIDKFPISRPNLTFSTLTVSNMSPEDSSIYLCSVRRTSQETQYFGPGTRLLVL.

This CDR3 is CASSEEVVGEQYF. CDR3 coding DNA: TGTGCCAGCAGTGAAGAGGTAGTAGGGGAGCAGTACTTC. The chain carries TRBV25-1 and TRBJ2-7; D is undetermined. The ends were cut back, 2 bases at V and 7 bases at J, with 12 bases in the middle. The length of the CDR3 is 13 residues. CDR1 is MGHDK, CDR2 SYGVNS, per germline.

A few counts support this clone. V gene TRBV29-1 combines with J gene TRBJ2-5; possibly TRBD1 for D (5 bases). The CDR3 consists of 11 residues. Between the trimmed V and J ends, which lost 7 bases and 2 bases, there was a span of 8 bases. The germline CDR1 and CDR2 sequences are SQVTM and ANQGSEA. The CDR3 region has the DNA TGCAGCGCAGGGTATCAAGAGACCCAGTACTTC. Its translation is CSAGYQETQYF.

The CDR3 is CASSLSGGSYNEQFF. The CDR3 DNA reads as TGTGCCAGCAGTTTATCGGGAGGCTCCTACAATGAGCAGTTCTTC. The V gene is TRBV28, the J gene TRBJ2-1; 7 bases match TRBD2. Germline values: CDR1 MDHEN, CDR2 SYDVKM. Unmatched junction bases numbered 0, after V lost 1 base and J lost 0 bases. This CDR3 has 15 amino acids.

This chain connects TRBV13 to TRBJ2-7; no clear D gene. The V gene's germline CDR1 is PRHDT and CDR2 FYEKMQ (reference sequence). The germline V and J ends were trimmed by 4 bases and 0 bases, with 13 bases remaining between them. This CDR3 has 15 amino acids. The CDR3 DNA sequence: TGTGCCAGCAGCTGGGCCTCGTCAAGCTCCTACGAGCAGTACTTC. This encodes CASSWASSSSYEQYF.

The chain combines TRBV7-9 with TRBJ2-3; D is unresolved. The CDR3 runs to 13 residues. Trimming shortened V by 5 bases and J by 4 bases, and 10 bases separated the two germline ends. The germline gives CDR1 SEHNR, CDR2 FQNEAQ (reference sequence). CDR3 amino acids: CASSPAWADTQYF. CDR3 DNA: TGTGCCAGCAGCCCTGCGTGGGCAGATACGCAGTATTTT.

The chain uses TRBV28 and TRBJ2-5; D gene unclear. The V gene's germline CDR1 is MDHEN and CDR2 SYDVKM. This CDR3 contains 14 residues. V was cut by 4 bases and J by 4 bases, with 13 bases left in between. The CDR3 reads CASSSTIWGETQYF. The CDR3 DNA follows: TGTGCCAGCAGTTCGACAATCTGGGGAGAGACCCAGTACTTC.

The rearrangement links TRBV7-2 to TRBJ2-2; 11 bases line up with TRBD2. After removal of 8 bases from V and 4 bases from J, the junction contained 3 bases not matched to a gene. The CDR3 runs to 14 residues. Germline V CDR1 and CDR2: SGHTA, FQGNSA. The CDR3 nucleotides are TGTGCCAGCGGACTAGCGGGTTCCACCGGGGAGCTGTTTTTT. Translating it yields CASGLAGSTGELFF.

The chain joins TRBV5-1 to TRBJ2-6; 8 bases are a match to TRBD1. V shed 2 bases, J shed 3 bases, and the junction held 7 bases outside the gene matches. Per the germline V gene, CDR1 is SGHRS and CDR2 is YFSETQ. This CDR3 has 17 residues. The DNA for the CDR3 is TGCGCCAGCAGCTTCAGGGGGCCCCTGCGTGGGGCCAACGTCCTGACTTTC. Translated: CASSFRGPLRGANVLTF.

For this clone: Other DNA variants within this sample encode the same CDR3. The chain combines TRBV14 with TRBJ2-5; D uncertain. The CDR3 totals 11 residues. The V end lost 0 bases, the J end lost 4 bases, and 0 bases lay between the germline ends. Germline V gene data show CDR1 as SGHDN and CDR2 as FVKESK. The chain's CDR3 is CASSQEETQYF. CDR3 nucleotide sequence: TGTGCCAGCAGCCAAGAAGAGACCCAGTACTTC.

The J gene is TRBJ1-5, the V gene TRBV15; D gene ambiguous. The CDR3 extends over 15 amino acids. Per the germline V gene, CDR1 is LNHNV and CDR2 is YYDKDF (reference sequence). Trimming removed 0 bases at V and 5 bases at J, with 11 bases between. The CDR3 here is CATSREGKVYQPQHF. In DNA form, the CDR3 reads TGTGCCACCAGCAGAGAAGGGAAGGTCTATCAGCCCCAGCATTTT.

The V call is TRBV5-6, the J call TRBJ2-7; 7 bases fit TRBD1. The junction had 13 bases not matched to a gene; V was cut back by 4 bases and J by 0 bases. The length of the CDR3 is 17 residues. Germline V gene sequence: CDR1 SGHDT, CDR2 YYEEEE. The chain's CDR3 is CASSRTSGTAVSYEQYF. CDR3 coding DNA: TGTGCCAGCAGCCGCACCTCCGGGACAGCGGTCTCCTACGAGCAGTACTTC.

CDR3: CSVVIYTEAFF. The CDR3 coding sequence is TGCAGCGTTGTAATCTACACTGAAGCTTTCTTT. The chain joins TRBV29-1 to TRBJ1-1; no clear D. The length of the CDR3 is 11 residues. The germline V gene has CDR1 SQVTM and CDR2 ANQGSEA. Trimming took 4 bases from V and 3 from J, leaving 6 bases between them.